These 28 T cell receptor beta chains were all obtained from the same sample, sequenced in a study of OX40 agonist ivuxolimab in advanced cancers. This table comes from immunoSEQ multiplex PCR, and its TCRdb copy is limited to in-frame clones, with some not included. The sample has about 48,000 clones; roughly 90% are singletons. Sample: CD4+ or CD8+ T cells sorted from blood, taken in a trial of the OX40 agonist ivuxolimab. Receptors originate from an adult with an advanced solid tumor such as melanoma, head and neck, liver or kidney cancer.

This clone was recorded once. The chain joins TRBV13 to TRBJ2-3, with 9 bases lining up with TRBD1. The CDR3 loop spans 16 amino acids. In germline, CDR1 is PRHDT, CDR2 FYEKMQ (reference sequence). Trimming at V came to 4 bases and at J to 2 bases, leaving 7 bases not matched to a gene. The CDR3 reads CASSSVRDRVTDTQYF. As DNA, the CDR3 is TGTGCCAGCAGCTCCGTCCGGGACAGGGTCACAGATACGCAGTATTTT. The full variable domain, in which reference TRBV13 and TRBJ2-3 provide the parts outside the CDR3, is AAGVIQSPRHLIKEKRETATLKCYPIPRHDTVYWYQQGPGQDPQFLISFYEKMQSDKGSIPDRFSAQQFSDYHSELNMSSLELGDSALYFCASSSVRDRVTDTQYFGPGTRLTVL.

This clone was seen a handful of times. The chain uses TRBV18 and TRBJ2-5; weak D call: TRBD2 (5 bases). Trimming removed 1 base at V and 5 bases at J, with 8 bases between. Germline V lookup: CDR1 KGHSH, CDR2 LQKENI. The CDR3 sequence is 13 residues long. The CDR3 protein is CASSPQGVETQYF. The CDR3 DNA reads TGTGCCAGCTCACCACAGGGAGTGGAGACCCAGTACTTC.

The sample holds one count of this clone. The chain links TRBV7-9 to TRBJ2-2; D gene ambiguous. Germline CDR1 SEHNR, CDR2 FQNEAQ (reference sequence). The CDR3 is 14 residues long. The V and J ends lost 1 base and 6 bases respectively, with 9 bases between them. CDR3 sequence: CASSLEVSPGELFF. The CDR3 DNA is TGTGCCAGCAGCTTAGAGGTGTCCCCCGGGGAGCTGTTTTTT.

The chain joins TRBV30 to TRBJ1-2; tentatively, D is TRBD1 (6 bases). The germline CDR1 and CDR2 sequences are GTSNPN and SVGIG (reference sequence). V lost 1 base to trimming and J lost 1 base, with 10 bases between them. This CDR3 has 14 amino acids. The CDR3 here is CAWSAGGLNYGYTF. The DNA of the CDR3 is TGTGCCTGGAGTGCGGGGGGCCTTAACTATGGCTACACCTTC.

The J gene is TRBJ2-7, the V gene TRBV4-3, with 11 nucleotides matching TRBD1. Unmatched junction bases numbered 4, after V lost 0 bases and J lost 3 bases. Germline CDR1 reads LGHNA; CDR2 reads YSLEER. The CDR3 is 16 amino acids. This CDR3 is CASSQDSGQGGYEQYF. The CDR3 coding sequence is TGCGCCAGCAGCCAAGACTCGGGACAGGGGGGCTACGAGCAGTACTTC.

V is TRBV6-7 and J is TRBJ2-3; 7 positions agree with TRBD2. TRBV6-7 is an ORF, with its function uncertain. The CDR3 runs to 14 residues. With V trimmed by 9 bases and J by 2 bases, 8 bases remained unmatched. CDR3 sequence: CARSGTTVTDTQYF. CDR3 bases: TGTGCCAGAAGCGGGACTACAGTCACAGATACGCAGTATTTT.

The rearrangement joins TRBV4-3 to TRBJ2-1, with TRBD2 identical over 9 bases. The germline CDR1 and CDR2 sequences are LGHNA and YSLEER. Unmatched junction bases numbered 5, after V lost 0 bases and J lost 5 bases. The CDR3 consists of 16 residues. The CDR3: CASSQDPAGGDNEQFF. The CDR3 nucleotides are TGCGCCAGCAGCCAAGATCCCGCGGGGGGGGACAATGAGCAGTTCTTC.

The rearrangement links TRBV13 to TRBJ2-3; maybe TRBD2 (7 bases). The CDR3 totals 15 residues. CDR1 is PRHDT, CDR2 FYEKMQ, per germline (reference sequence). V was trimmed by 6 bases and J by 4 bases, leaving 17 bases between them. CDR3 sequence reads: CASSLGGAGADTQYF. Here the CDR3 DNA reads TGTGCCAGCAGTCTAGGGGGGGCTGGTGCAGATACGCAGTATTTT.

The CDR3 is CASSLQQGVLWGNQPQHF. CDR3 nucleotide sequence: TGTGCCAGCAGCTTACAACAGGGGGTCCTTTGGGGCAATCAGCCCCAGCATTTT. The chain combines TRBV11-3 with TRBJ1-5; the match to TRBD1 covers 8 bases. The germline gives CDR1 SGHNT, CDR2 YENEEA. The CDR3 is 18 residues long. Trimming took 2 bases from V and 2 from J; bases not matched to a gene: 11. The full variable domain, rest sourced from reference TRBV11-3 and TRBJ1-5, is EAGVVQSPRYKIIEKKQPVAFWCNPISGHNTLYWYLQNLGQGPELLIRYENEEAVDDSQLPKDRFSAERLKGVDSTLKIQPAELGDSAVYLCASSLQQGVLWGNQPQHFGDGTRLSIL.

V and J are TRBV9 and TRBJ2-1, with a tentative D call TRBD2 (6 bases). There are 12 residues in the CDR3. Germline assignment: CDR1 SGDLS and CDR2 YYNGEE. V lost 3 bases to trimming and J lost 8 bases, with 9 bases between them. The chain's CDR3 is CASSGEEDEQFF. The CDR3 bases are TGTGCCAGCAGCGGGGAGGAGGATGAGCAGTTCTTC.

V is TRBV9 and J is TRBJ2-1, with 11 bases aligning to TRBD2. V gave up 0 bases and J gave up 0 bases; unmatched junction bases: 5. CDR3 length: 18 amino acids. From germline, CDR1 is SGDLS and CDR2 YYNGEE. The CDR3: CASSVVSSGGNSYNEQFF. The CDR3 coding sequence is TGTGCCAGCAGCGTAGTTTCTAGCGGGGGGAACTCCTACAATGAGCAGTTCTTC.

CDR3 sequence (DNA): TGTGCCAGCAGTTTACAGACTAGCGGTGACAATGAGCAGTTCTTC. Residues: CASSLQTSGDNEQFF. V is TRBV28 and J is TRBJ2-1, with 9 bases aligning to TRBD2. The CDR3 is 15 amino acids. Losses at the gene ends were 2 bases for V and 5 bases for J; bases not matched to a gene: 4. Germline CDR1 and CDR2: MDHEN and SYDVKM.

The chain uses TRBV7-6 and TRBJ1-2; 8 nucleotides align to TRBD1. V was clipped by 1 base and J by 8 bases; unmatched bases: 6. The CDR3 sequence is 14 residues long. Germline assignment: CDR1 SGHVS and CDR2 FNYEAQ. Written as DNA, the CDR3 is TGTGCCAGCAGCTTAGAGACAGGGGTTGGAGGCTACACCTTC. Translated, it gives CASSLETGVGGYTF.

This clone has a single count. The chain employs TRBV11-3 and TRBJ2-5, with TRBD2 matching over 10 bases. The CDR3 is 18 amino acids. From germline, CDR1 is SGHNT and CDR2 YENEEA. J was trimmed by 0 bases and V by 4 bases; bases with no gene match: 11. This chain's CDR3 is CASSSRQGTSGDQETQYF. The CDR3 region has the DNA TGTGCCAGCAGCTCCAGACAGGGAACTAGCGGGGACCAAGAGACCCAGTACTTC.

In its sample, this clone was seen once. The V gene is TRBV19, the J gene TRBJ2-1; D gene ambiguous. CDR3 length: 14 amino acids. With 5 bases removed from V and 0 bases from J, the gap between germline ends came to 8 bases. From germline, CDR1 is LNHDA and CDR2 SQIVND (reference sequence). In nucleotides, the CDR3 is TGTGCCAGTAGTGTCCGAAGCTCCTACAATGAGCAGTTCTTC. It yields the protein CASSVRSSYNEQFF.

The V call is TRBV6-1, the J call TRBJ2-3; the match to TRBD2 covers 10 bases. The length of the CDR3 is 14 residues. Germline CDR1 is MNHNS and CDR2 is SASEGT. With 8 bases clipped from V and 2 bases from J, the junction kept 4 bases outside the gene matches. In DNA, the CDR3 is TGTGCCAGCGGACTAGCGGATCACACAGATACGCAGTATTTT. Protein sequence: CASGLADHTDTQYF.

For this clone: Sequence at one end of the junction differs from germline and may be a read error. The gene calls are TRBV2 and TRBJ2-2; the D gene is possibly TRBD1 (5 bases). Germline V lookup: CDR1 SNHLY, CDR2 FYNNEI. This CDR3 spans 13 amino acids. CDR3 protein: CAGSEARVGQLFF. In DNA form, the CDR3 reads TGTGCCGGCAGTGAAGCGAGAGTGGGGCAGCTGTTTTTT.

This clone occurred once. The chain recombines TRBV11-2 with TRBJ2-7; either TRBD1 or TRBD2 may supply D (5 bases each). Per the germline V gene, CDR1 is SGHAT and CDR2 is FQNNGV. The CDR3 totals 13 residues. V was trimmed by 5 bases and J by 2 bases, leaving 10 bases between them. The CDR3 DNA sequence: TGTGCCAGCAGCGAGGGGCCCGCCTACGAGCAGTACTTC. Encoded protein: CASSEGPAYEQYF.

The chain is built from TRBV7-9 and TRBJ1-2, with D hard to call. The V end was cut by 1 base, the J end by 0 bases, with 12 bases between. Germline values: CDR1 SEHNR, CDR2 FQNEAQ (reference sequence). This CDR3 is 16 amino acids long. For the CDR3, the DNA is TGTGCCAGCAGCTTAGGGGAGAAGGGAGCTAACTATGGCTACACCTTC. It specifies CASSLGEKGANYGYTF.

The chain combines TRBV9 with TRBJ1-1; D is unclear. This CDR3 has 15 amino acids. V lost 4 bases and J 4 bases, leaving 17 bases between the germline ends. CDR1 is SGDLS and CDR2 is YYNGEE in the germline V gene. DNA of the CDR3: TGTGCCAGCAGCCTCGAGACCGCGGCGACCACTGAAGCTTTCTTT. It is translated as CASSLETAATTEAFF.

The rearrangement uses TRBV7-9 and TRBJ2-3, with D perhaps TRBD2 (6 bases). V was clipped by 6 bases and J by 2 bases, with 12 bases between them. CDR3 length: 14 amino acids. Looked up from germline, CDR1 is SEHNR and CDR2 is FQNEAQ (reference sequence). CDR3 bases: TGTGCCAGCAGGTTGGAGGGAGACACAGATACGCAGTATTTT. Translation: CASRLEGDTDTQYF.

The DNA for the CDR3 is TGTGCCAGCAGTGAAATCGGTCTCGGGGCTGAAGCTTTCTTT. Translation gives CASSEIGLGAEAFF. The rearrangement joins TRBV6-1 to TRBJ1-1; D ambiguous. V lost 2 bases to trimming and J lost 6 bases, with 13 bases between them. The CDR3 loop spans 14 amino acids. Germline lookup yields CDR1 MNHNS and CDR2 SASEGT.

This clone has only a few counts. The CDR3 is CASSDEGQEETQYF. CDR3 nucleotide sequence: TGTGCCAGCAGTGATGAAGGACAGGAGGAGACCCAGTACTTC. J is TRBJ2-5 and V is TRBV2; 7 bases align to TRBD1. Trimming removed 3 bases from V and 5 bases from J; junction bases left unmatched: 6. Germline values: CDR1 SNHLY, CDR2 FYNNEI. This CDR3 region has 14 residues. Variable domain in full (rest from reference TRBV2 and TRBJ2-5): EPEVTQTPSHQVTQMGQEVILRCVPISNHLYFYWYRQILGQKVEFLVSFYNNEISEKSEIFDDQFSVERPDGSNFTLKIRSTKLEDSAMYFCASSDEGQEETQYFGPGTRLLVL.

The genes are TRBV13 and TRBJ2-5; the match to TRBD1 covers 11 bases. CDR3 length: 12 residues. CDR1 and CDR2 (germline): PRHDT, FYEKMQ (reference sequence). V was pared by 11 bases and J by 4 bases, with 3 bases of the junction left unmatched. The CDR3 coding sequence is TGTGCCGGGGACAGGGGGAGAGAGACCCAGTACTTC. It is translated as CAGDRGRETQYF.

The rearrangement joins TRBV7-9 to TRBJ1-3; unclear D gene. Per the germline V gene, CDR1 is SEHNR and CDR2 is FQNEAQ (reference sequence). The CDR3 length is 13 residues. V lost 7 bases and J 2 bases, leaving 9 bases between the germline ends. CDR3 sequence: CASTGGTGNTIYF. CDR3 nucleotides: TGTGCCAGCACGGGCGGGACTGGAAACACCATATATTTT. The full variable domain, in which reference TRBV7-9 and TRBJ1-3 provide the parts outside the CDR3, is DTGVSQNPRHKITKRGQNVTFRCDPISEHNRLYWYRQTLGQGPEFLTYFQNEAQLEKSRLLSDRFSAERPKGSFSTLEIQRTEQGDSAMYLCASTGGTGNTIYFGEGSWLTVV.

The CDR3 sequence: CAWSRPPDTQYF. The CDR3 DNA is TGTGCCTGGAGTCGCCCTCCAGATACGCAGTATTTT. The chain links TRBV30 to TRBJ2-3; no firm D call. CDR1 and CDR2 (germline): GTSNPN, SVGIG (reference sequence). This CDR3 has 12 amino acids. With 2 bases removed from V and 4 bases from J, the gap between germline ends came to 7 bases.

This sequence joins TRBV27 and TRBJ2-7; D not resolved. The CDR3 loop spans 12 amino acids. Germline V gene lookup returns CDR1 MNHEY and CDR2 SMNVEV (reference sequence). Trimming left V 5 bases short and J 4 bases short, with 9 bases between. CDR3 nucleotide sequence: TGTGCCAGCAGTGCGGACCCTTACGAGCAGTACTTC. This encodes CASSADPYEQYF.

J is TRBJ2-3 and V is TRBV5-1, with 12 bases lining up with TRBD2. CDR3 length equals 18 residues. In germline, CDR1 is SGHRS, CDR2 YFSETQ. Trimming at V came to 1 base and at J to 4 bases, leaving 10 bases not matched to a gene. CDR3 region: CASSLYSNLAGGPDTQYF. The DNA for the CDR3 is TGCGCCAGCAGCTTGTATTCGAACCTAGCGGGGGGGCCAGATACGCAGTATTTT.